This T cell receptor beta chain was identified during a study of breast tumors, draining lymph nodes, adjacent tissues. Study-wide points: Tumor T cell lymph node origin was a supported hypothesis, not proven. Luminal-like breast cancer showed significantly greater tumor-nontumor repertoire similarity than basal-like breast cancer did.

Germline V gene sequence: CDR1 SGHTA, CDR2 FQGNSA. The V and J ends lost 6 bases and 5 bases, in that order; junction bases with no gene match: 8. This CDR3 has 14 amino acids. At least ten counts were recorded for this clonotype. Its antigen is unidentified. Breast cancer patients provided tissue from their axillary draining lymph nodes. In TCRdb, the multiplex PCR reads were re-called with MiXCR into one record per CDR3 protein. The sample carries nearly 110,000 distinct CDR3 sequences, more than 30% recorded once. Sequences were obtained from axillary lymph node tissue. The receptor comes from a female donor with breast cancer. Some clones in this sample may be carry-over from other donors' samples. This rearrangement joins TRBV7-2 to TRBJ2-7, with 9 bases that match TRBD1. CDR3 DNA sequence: TGTGCCAGCAGTCCGCGGACAGGGGCCAACGAGCAGTACTTC. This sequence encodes CASSPRTGANEQYF.